This T cell receptor (beta chain) was recorded in a study of CXCR3-negative and CXCR3-positive naive CD8 T cells. General study results and limits: Upon cryopreservation, CXCR3 expression partially decreased, and most assays used fresh PBMCs. Naive cells with CXCR3 showed TRB CDR3s that were more hydrophobic than those in CXCR3-negative naive cells.

UMI-labeled TRB cDNA libraries were prepared by 5' RACE. Reanalyzing the 5' RACE reads, TCRdb keeps one entry per CDR3 protein, without DNA. Its table records more than 65,000 distinct CDR3 sequences. Sorting was done in triplicate for each CD8+ T cell subset (roughly 300,000 cells each). Of note for this clonotype: Its matching antigen is unknown.

Specimen: naive CXCR3- CD8+ T cells from blood. Subset meaning: CD45RO-CCR7+CD27+CD95- naive CD8+ T cells lacking CXCR3 (TNR3-). This sequence originates from a human donor in good health. Some clones in this sample may be carry-over from other donors' samples.

The CDR3 loop reads CATSYRDGGSYEQYF. The gene calls are TRBV15 and TRBJ2-7. Per the germline V gene, CDR1 is LNHNV and CDR2 is YYDKDF (reference sequence). CDR3 size: 15 residues.